Shown below are 17 T cell receptor beta chains from a single sample sequenced in a study of shared clonotypes between healthy human individuals. Method: immunoSEQ multiplex PCR; TCRdb's copy keeps in-frame clones and lacks some. The data contain some 2,000,000 clones, almost 96% of them singletons. Sequencing used naive CD4+ T cells sorted from blood. Subset defined: CD45RA+ positively selected. The receptor source for this set is a man aged 18 to 30 in good health.

The chain has TRBV9 and TRBJ1-2; the match to TRBD1 covers 10 bases. Germline V gene lookup returns CDR1 SGDLS and CDR2 YYNGEE. V gave up 0 bases and J gave up 5 bases; unmatched junction bases: 4. The CDR3 runs 15 residues. The CDR3 bases are TGTGCCAGCAGCGTAGCTGGGACAGGGGTATATGGCTACACCTTC. This translates into CASSVAGTGVYGYTF.

CDR3 in amino acids: CASSFGGLANTEAFF. DNA of the CDR3: TGTGCCAGCAGCTTCGGAGGGCTTGCGAACACTGAAGCTTTCTTT. The rearrangement links TRBV11-2 to TRBJ1-1; the D is unclear. V gave up 3 bases and J gave up 1 base, with 12 bases separating them. Germline V gene data show CDR1 as SGHAT and CDR2 as FQNNGV. The CDR3 sequence is 15 residues long.

This chain uses TRBV30 with TRBJ1-1; 7 nucleotides match TRBD1. CDR3 length: 15 amino acids. J was trimmed by 0 bases and V by 0 bases; bases with no gene match: 4. Germline CDR1 GTSNPN, CDR2 SVGIG (reference sequence). The CDR3 sequence: CAWSVPGTVNTEAFF. The CDR3 nucleotides read TGTGCCTGGAGTGTACCAGGGACAGTGAACACTGAAGCTTTCTTT.

V is TRBV5-1 and J is TRBJ2-3; 7 bases map to TRBD2. The germline CDR1 and CDR2 sequences are SGHRS and YFSETQ. This CDR3 contains 14 residues. V was clipped by 5 bases and J by 2 bases; unmatched bases: 5. CDR3 sequence (DNA): TGCGCCAGCAGGGCACTAGCGACCACAGATACGCAGTATTTT. This translates into CASRALATTDTQYF.

The chain couples TRBV10-2 to TRBJ2-7; 7 bases agree with TRBD2. Looked up from germline, CDR1 is WSHSY and CDR2 is SAAADI. Trimming took 4 bases from V and 4 from J; bases not matched to a gene: 10. The CDR3 spans 15 residues. CDR3 sequence reads: CASSAGLAVRYEQYF. In DNA form, the CDR3 reads TGCGCCAGCAGTGCGGGGCTAGCGGTCAGATACGAGCAGTACTTC.

Concerning this clone itself: Other DNA sequences in the same sample also yield this CDR3. V usage is TRBV2 and J usage is TRBJ2-7, with D unclear. This CDR3 is 12 amino acids long. Between the trimmed V and J ends, which lost 4 bases and 2 bases, there was a span of 6 bases. Germline values: CDR1 SNHLY, CDR2 FYNNEI. The CDR3 spells CASSASAYEQYF. Written as DNA, the CDR3 is TGTGCCAGCAGTGCCTCTGCCTACGAGCAGTACTTC.

J is TRBJ1-4 and V is TRBV6-6; a weak D match, TRBD1 (5 bases). Germline CDR1 reads MNHNY; CDR2 reads SVGAGI (reference sequence). The V gene lost 8 bases and the J gene lost 5 bases, with 12 bases spanning the gap. The CDR3 loop spans 13 amino acids. The CDR3 loop is CASLRQRNEKLFF. The DNA of the CDR3 is TGTGCCAGCCTGAGACAGCGGAATGAAAAACTGTTTTTT.

The chain combines TRBV7-9 with TRBJ2-5; D ambiguous. The CDR3 covers 15 residues. Germline V CDR1 and CDR2: SEHNR, FQNEAQ (reference sequence). V was trimmed by 2 bases and J by 2 bases, leaving 12 bases between them. The CDR3 bases are TGTGCCAGCAGCTTAAACCGGGCGACACAAGAGACCCAGTACTTC. It yields the protein CASSLNRATQETQYF.

J is TRBJ1-4 and V is TRBV4-1; a weak D match, TRBD1 (6 bases). Germline loops: CDR1 MGHRA, CDR2 YSYEKL. CDR3 length: 15 amino acids. The V end lost 6 bases, the J end lost 0 bases, and 11 bases lay between the germline ends. For the CDR3, the DNA is TGCGCCAGCAGGGGGCGACAGGCAACTAATGAAAAACTGTTTTTT. Its protein product is CASRGRQATNEKLFF.

A word on this clone: The sample carries other DNA sequences with the same CDR3. The V and J genes are TRBV11-2 and TRBJ2-5; perhaps TRBD1 as D (5 bases). Deletions cut 1 base from V and 2 bases from J, with 8 bases between. The CDR3 length is 14 residues. CDR1 is SGHAT and CDR2 is FQNNGV in the germline V gene. The CDR3 DNA follows: TGTGCCAGCAGCTTAGGCAGGGTTCAAGAGACCCAGTACTTC. This translates into CASSLGRVQETQYF.

Only one count was recorded for this clone. This specimen includes other DNA sequences encoding the same CDR3. The chain combines TRBV2 with TRBJ2-3, with 8 positions matching TRBD2. CDR1 and CDR2 (germline): SNHLY, FYNNEI. With V trimmed by 6 bases and J by 1 base, 0 bases remained unmatched. This CDR3 region has 13 residues. CDR3 sequence reads: CASRRGGTDTQYF. CDR3 bases: TGTGCCAGCAGGCGGGGGGGCACAGATACGCAGTATTTT.

The J gene is TRBJ2-1, the V gene TRBV18; 7 bases fit TRBD2. CDR3 length: 16 amino acids. Unmatched junction bases numbered 13, after V lost 3 bases and J lost 8 bases. Germline-derived CDR1 and CDR2 are KGHSH and LQKENI. The CDR3 DNA sequence: TGTGCCAGCTCACCCGGACTAGTTCGAAATGGTGATGAGCAGTTCTTC. Translating gives CASSPGLVRNGDEQFF.

J is TRBJ1-1 and V is TRBV6-7, with a weak D call TRBD1 (5 bases). TRBV6-7 is sorted into the ORF group, with uncertain function. The CDR3 runs to 20 residues. V lost 2 bases and J lost 2, with 27 bases in between. This CDR3 is CASSYDGHGDLSRLNTEAFF. The CDR3 region has the DNA TGTGCCAGCAGTTACGATGGCCATGGGGACCTTAGTAGGCTTAACACTGAAGCTTTCTTT.

J is TRBJ1-5 and V is TRBV6-5; D might be TRBD1 (6 bases). There are 16 residues in the CDR3. V lost 4 bases and J 3 bases, leaving 16 bases between the germline ends. Per the germline V gene, CDR1 is MNHEY and CDR2 is SVGAGI. The CDR3 is CASSSTTGPPNQPQHF. The CDR3 region has the DNA TGTGCCAGCAGTTCTACGACAGGACCCCCCAATCAGCCCCAGCATTTT.

In this sample, this clone turned up once. This chain uses TRBV18 with TRBJ2-1; D is uncertain. Germline CDR1 KGHSH, CDR2 LQKENI. The CDR3 runs to 15 residues. V was clipped by 0 bases and J by 4 bases, with 10 bases between them. The CDR3 loop is CASSPPHGQYNEQFF. The DNA for the CDR3 is TGTGCCAGCTCACCACCGCACGGGCAGTACAATGAGCAGTTCTTC.

This clone was seen just once. Here the CDR3 reads CASSIWTQPGDRYTF. DNA of the CDR3: TGTGCCAGCAGCATATGGACGCAACCGGGGGATCGCTACACCTTC. The chain uses TRBV7-9 and TRBJ1-2; TRBD1 is a possible D gene (5 bases). CDR3 length: 15 amino acids. Germline values: CDR1 SEHNR, CDR2 FQNEAQ (reference sequence). Trimming shortened V by 5 bases and J by 9 bases, and 22 bases separated the two germline ends.

The chain combines TRBV5-1 with TRBJ2-7; D gene unclear. From germline, CDR1 is SGHRS and CDR2 YFSETQ. CDR3 size: 13 residues. V shed 4 bases and J shed 6 bases, with 14 bases lying between them. Written as DNA, the CDR3 is TGCGCCAGCAGCCCGGACGGCCTCCGCGAGCAGTACTTC. Protein: CASSPDGLREQYF. The full variable domain, its missing parts supplied by reference TRBV5-1 and TRBJ2-7, is KAGVTQTPRYLIKTRGQQVTLSCSPISGHRSVSWYQQTPGQGLQFLFEYFSETQRNKGNFPGRFSGRQFSNSRSEMNVSTLELGDSALYLCASSPDGLREQYFGPGTRLTVT.